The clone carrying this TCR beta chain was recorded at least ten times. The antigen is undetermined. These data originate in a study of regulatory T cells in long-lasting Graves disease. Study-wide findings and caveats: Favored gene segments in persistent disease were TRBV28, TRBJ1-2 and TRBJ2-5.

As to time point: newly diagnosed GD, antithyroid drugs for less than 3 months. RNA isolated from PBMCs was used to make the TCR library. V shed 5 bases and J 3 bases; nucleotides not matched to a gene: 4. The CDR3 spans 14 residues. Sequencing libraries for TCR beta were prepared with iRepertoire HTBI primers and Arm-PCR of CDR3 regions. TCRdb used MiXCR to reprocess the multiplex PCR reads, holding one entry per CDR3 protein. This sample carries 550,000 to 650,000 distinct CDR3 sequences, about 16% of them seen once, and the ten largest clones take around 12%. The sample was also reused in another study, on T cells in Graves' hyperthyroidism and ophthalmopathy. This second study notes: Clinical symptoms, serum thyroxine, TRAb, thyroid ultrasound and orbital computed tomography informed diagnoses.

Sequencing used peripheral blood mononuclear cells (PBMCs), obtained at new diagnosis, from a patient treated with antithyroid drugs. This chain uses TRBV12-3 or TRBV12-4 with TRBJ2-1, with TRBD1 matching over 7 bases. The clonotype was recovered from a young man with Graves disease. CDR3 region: CASSTRQGYNEQFF. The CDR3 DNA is TGTGCCAGCAGTACTAGACAGGGCTACAATGAGCAGTTCTTC.